The subject of this entry is one T cell receptor beta chain. TCRdb's table, derived via immunoSEQ multiplex PCR, lists solely in-frame clones and lacks some. The repertoire includes 150,000 to 200,000 clones, about 88% of them detected once, and roughly 3% sits in the top ten. The CDR3 is 15 residues long. V was pared by 0 bases and J by 4 bases, with 12 bases between. The germline gives CDR1 MNHEY, CDR2 SMNVEV (reference sequence). The sample belongs to a study of cytotoxic CD8 clonotypes in ibrutinib-treated CLL. Sequences were derived from PBMCs, sampled at disease progression, from a patient treated with ibrutinib. The source of this sequence is a human donor with chronic lymphocytic leukemia. The chain carries TRBV27 and TRBJ1-1; D is ambiguous. The CDR3 nucleotides read TGTGCCAGCAGTTTATCGAGTGGGGTTGGCACTGAAGCTTTCTTT. This translates into CASSLSSGVGTEAFF.